This T cell receptor (beta chain) was profiled in a study of control samples from healthy donors and cancer patients. Libraries were prepared by immunoSEQ multiplex PCR; TCRdb keeps only in-frame clonotypes and omits some of them. The sample yields 85,000 to 90,000 clones, about 83% seen once. Germline lookup yields CDR1 SGHNT and CDR2 YYREEE (reference sequence). Trimming pared 4 bases from V and 1 base from J, leaving 11 bases between. The CDR3 extends over 14 amino acids. Of note for this clone: Other DNA sequences within the sample encode an identical CDR3.

The sample consisted of blood. This sequence was found in a middle-aged woman in good health. The genes are TRBV5-4 and TRBJ1-1; maybe TRBD1 (5 bases). The CDR3 sequence: CASSPGTENTEAFF. The CDR3, as DNA: TGTGCCAGCAGCCCCGGGACGGAGAACACTGAAGCTTTCTTT.